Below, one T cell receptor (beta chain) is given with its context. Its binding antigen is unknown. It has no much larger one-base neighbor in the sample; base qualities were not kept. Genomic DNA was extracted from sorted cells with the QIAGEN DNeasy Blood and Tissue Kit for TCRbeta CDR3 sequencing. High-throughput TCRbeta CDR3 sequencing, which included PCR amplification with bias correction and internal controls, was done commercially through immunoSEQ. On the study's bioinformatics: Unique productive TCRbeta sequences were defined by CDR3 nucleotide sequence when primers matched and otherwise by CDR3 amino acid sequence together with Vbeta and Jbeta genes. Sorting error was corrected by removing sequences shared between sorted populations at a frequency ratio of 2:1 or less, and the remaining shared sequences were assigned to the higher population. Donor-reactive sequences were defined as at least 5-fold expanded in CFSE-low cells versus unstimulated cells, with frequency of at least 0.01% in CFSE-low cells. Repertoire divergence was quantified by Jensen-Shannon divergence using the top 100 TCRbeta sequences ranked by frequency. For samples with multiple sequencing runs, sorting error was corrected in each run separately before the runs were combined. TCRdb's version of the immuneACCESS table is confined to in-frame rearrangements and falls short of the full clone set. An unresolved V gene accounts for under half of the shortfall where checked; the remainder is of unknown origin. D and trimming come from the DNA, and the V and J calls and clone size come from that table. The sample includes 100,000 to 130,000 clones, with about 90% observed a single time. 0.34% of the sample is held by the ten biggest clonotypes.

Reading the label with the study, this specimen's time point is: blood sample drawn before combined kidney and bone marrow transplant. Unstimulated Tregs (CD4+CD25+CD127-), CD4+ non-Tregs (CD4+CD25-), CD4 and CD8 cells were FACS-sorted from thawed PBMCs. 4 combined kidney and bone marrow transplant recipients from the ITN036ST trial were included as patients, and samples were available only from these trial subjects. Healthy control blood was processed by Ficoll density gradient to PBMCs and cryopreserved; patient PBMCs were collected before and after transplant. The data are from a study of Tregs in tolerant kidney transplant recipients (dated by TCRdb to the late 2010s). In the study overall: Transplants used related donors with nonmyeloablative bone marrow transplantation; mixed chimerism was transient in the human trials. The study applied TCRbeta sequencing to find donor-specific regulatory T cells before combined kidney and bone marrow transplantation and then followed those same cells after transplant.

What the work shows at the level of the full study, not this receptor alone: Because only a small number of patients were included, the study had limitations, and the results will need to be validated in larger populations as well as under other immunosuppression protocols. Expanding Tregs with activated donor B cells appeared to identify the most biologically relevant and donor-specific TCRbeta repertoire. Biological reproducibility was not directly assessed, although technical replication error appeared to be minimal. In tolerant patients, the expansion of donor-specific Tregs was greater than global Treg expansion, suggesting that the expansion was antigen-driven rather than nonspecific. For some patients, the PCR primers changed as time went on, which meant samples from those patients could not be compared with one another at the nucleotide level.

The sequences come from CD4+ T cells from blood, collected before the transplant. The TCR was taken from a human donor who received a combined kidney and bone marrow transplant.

The nucleotide sequence reads TGTGCCAGCAGCCCCCCGACGAGGCCCTACGAGCAGTACTTC. Its translation reads: CASSPPTRPYEQYF. This receptor chain uses TRBV9 and TRBJ2-7; no D gene can be assigned with confidence. Deletion took 4 bases off V and 2 bases off J, with a span of 13 bases between the germline ends. As encoded in the germline V gene, CDR1 is SGDLS while CDR2 is YYNGEE. The CDR3 measures 14 amino acids from cysteine to phenylalanine. The CDR3 DNA has 42 bases and is translated from base 1.